A selection of T cell receptor beta chains follows, all from one sample in a study of T cells in Graves' hyperthyroidism and ophthalmopathy. TCRdb reprocessed the multiplex PCR reads with MiXCR, giving one entry per CDR3 protein. The sample lists about 280,000 distinct CDR3 sequences; 25% were seen once. Sequenced sample: blood. The receptors were sampled from a man aged 40-49 years with Graves' hyperthyroidism that later progressed to Graves' ophthalmopathy. Both conserved end residues are part of each CDR3. The D gene is left open where the match is weak. Not all rows give a size; the values are once, few, many and, for expanded clones, a class.

TRBJ1-5 | TRBV28 | - | many | TGTGCCAGCAGTTTATCCCAGGGGCAGGGGCCCCAGCATTTT | CASSLSQGQGPQHF
TRBJ2-7 | TRBV12-3/TRBV12-4 | TRBD1 | many | TGTGCCAGCAGCCAGGGGGTAGACGAGCAGTACTTC | CASSQGVDEQYF
TRBJ2-7 | TRBV12-3/TRBV12-4 | - | few | TGTGCCAGCAGTTTGGCGCTTGATAACGAGCAGTACTTC | CASSLALDNEQYF
TRBJ1-1 | TRBV6-1 | TRBD1 | many | TGTGCCAGCGGGACAGGAGGCGACACTGAAGCTTTCTTT | CASGTGGDTEAFF
TRBJ2-5 | TRBV11-2 | - | many | TGTGCCAGCAGCTTATTTGGCGTCTCCGAGACCCAGTACTTC | CASSLFGVSETQYF
TRBJ2-5 | TRBV5-1 | - | many | TGCGCCAGCAGCACCTCGGGACCGGTGTACCAAGAGACCCAGTACTTC | CASSTSGPVYQETQYF
TRBJ2-7 | TRBV6-2/TRBV6-3 | TRBD2 | - | TGTGCCAGCAGTTACTCGATCAATCCAAGCGGGATCCGGTACGAGCAGTACTTC | CASSYSINPSGIRYEQYF
TRBJ2-7 | TRBV10-3 | - | - | TGTGCCACCAGTGATTTCCCCGGCAACGAGCAGTACTTC | CATSDFPGNEQYF
TRBJ2-7 | TRBV27 | - | many | TGTGCCAGCAGTTTTGGGGACAATTCCTACGAGCAGTACTTC | CASSFGDNSYEQYF
TRBJ1-1 | TRBV18 | - | many | TGTGCCAGCTCACCTTCACGGGGGACTGAAGCTTTCTTT | CASSPSRGTEAFF
TRBJ2-2 | TRBV15 | TRBD1 | many | TGTGCCACCAGCAGGGACCCGACAGGGCTCCCCGGGGAGCTGTTTTTT | CATSRDPTGLPGELFF
TRBJ2-3 | TRBV6-1 | - | many | TGTGCCAGCAGTGACGTTAGCGGCTCATATACGCAGTATTTT | CASSDVSGSYTQYF
TRBJ2-7 | TRBV24-1 | - | - | TGTGCCACCAGTGGGGACCGAGGCTACGAGCAGTACTTC | CATSGDRGYEQYF
TRBJ1-1 | TRBV6-5 | - | many | TGTGCCAGCAGTTTGGGGACTGGGTGGGCTTTCTTT | CASSLGTGWAFF
TRBJ2-2 | TRBV29-1 | - | many | TGCAGCGTTGAGAGGGCAGACGGGGAGCTGTTTTTT | CSVERADGELFF
TRBJ2-5 | TRBV2 | - | many | TGTGCCAGCAGTGAAAGAGCGGTTCAAGAGACCCAGTACTTC | CASSERAVQETQYF
TRBJ1-1 | TRBV29-1 | - | many | TGCAGCGTTGCCCAGGGGCGTACCACTGAAGCTTTCTTT | CSVAQGRTTEAFF
TRBJ1-5 | TRBV20-1 | TRBD1 | many | TGCAGTGCTAGCACCGGGACAGGGGAGTTTACGGCCCAGCATTTT | CSASTGTGEFTAQHF
TRBJ2-7 | TRBV20-1 | TRBD2 | many | TGCAGGGCCGGGACTAGCGGGAGGAGCTCCTACGAGCAGTACTTC | CRAGTSGRSSYEQYF
TRBJ1-1 | TRBV24-1 | - | few | TGTGCCACCAGTGAGGGGCGGGGTGAAGCTTTCTTT | CATSEGRGEAFF
TRBJ2-2 | TRBV6-2/TRBV6-3 | TRBD2 | - | TGTGCCAGCAGTCTAGCGGGCGAGAACACCGGGGAGCTGTTTTTT | CASSLAGENTGELFF
TRBJ2-5 | TRBV20-1 | - | many | TGCAGTGCTGCGCTGTCAGAGACCCAGTACTTC | CSAALSETQYF
TRBJ2-2 | TRBV11-1 | - | many | TGTGCCAGCTCAGCTCCCCCCCTAGAGTTCGCCGGGGAGCTGTTTTTT | CASSAPPLEFAGELFF
TRBJ2-5 | TRBV6-1 | - | few | TGTGCCAGCAGTGACCGAACCCCGGGGACCCAGTACTTC | CASSDRTPGTQYF
TRBJ1-1 | TRBV2 | - | - | TGTGCCAGCAGTGATCAGCAGAATACTGAAGCTTTCTTT | CASSDQQNTEAFF
TRBJ2-5 | TRBV2 | TRBD1 | - | TGTGCCAGCAGCACTCAACAGGGGCGGGAGACCCAGTACTTC | CASSTQQGRETQYF
TRBJ2-7 | TRBV5-5 | - | - | TGTGCCAGCAGCCCGGCTCACGAGCAGTACTTC | CASSPAHEQYF
TRBJ1-3 | TRBV7-2 | - | - | TGTGCCAGCAAGGGAGGTTCTGGAAACACCATATATTTT | CASKGGSGNTIYF
TRBJ1-2 | TRBV19 | TRBD1 | many | TGTGCCAGTAGTACCTGGACAGGGGGCATGGACTATGGCTACACCTTC | CASSTWTGGMDYGYTF
TRBJ2-7 | TRBV29-1 | - | many | TGCAGCGTTGTCGGCGAGTCTTACGAGCAGTACTTC | CSVVGESYEQYF
TRBJ2-7 | TRBV28 | - | many | TGTGCCAGCAGTTCCCAAGAGAGTGAGCAGTACTTC | CASSSQESEQYF